Below, 29 T cell receptor beta chains from the same sample are listed, as sequenced in a study of response to subunit inactivated influenza vaccine. TCRdb re-derived calls from the RT-PCR reads in MiXCR, one entry per CDR3 protein. The table includes more than 450,000 distinct CDR3 sequences, around 11% detected once. These data also formed part of another study, on T cells expressing NK-cell markers. From that second work: For TCR beta, cDNA was produced by 5'RACE template switching with UMIs.

The sample consisted of PBMCs from blood, taken on the day of vaccination. Receptors were obtained from a man aged 50 to 60 who received an inactivated influenza vaccine.

In its sample, this clonotype was seen a few times. This chain joins TRBV20-1 and TRBJ2-2, with D possibly TRBD1 on 5 matching bases. CDR3 size: 15 residues. The V end was cut by 0 bases, the J end by 5 bases, with 13 bases between. Germline CDR1 reads DFQATT; CDR2 reads SNEGSKA (reference sequence). CDR3: CSAREAGKRTGELFF. DNA of the CDR3: TGCAGTGCTAGAGAGGCAGGGAAGAGGACCGGGGAGCTGTTTTTT.

This clonotype has just a few counts. V and J are TRBV7-2 and TRBJ2-7; 8 positions agree with TRBD2. CDR1 is SGHTA and CDR2 is FQGNSA in the germline V gene. V shed 4 bases and J 6 bases; nucleotides not matched to a gene: 5. This CDR3 comprises 13 residues. In DNA, the CDR3 is TGTGCCAGCAGCTCGGACGCGGGGGGCGAGCAGTACTTC. It is translated as CASSSDAGGEQYF.

The sample holds a few counts of this clonotype. The chain links TRBV24-1 to TRBJ2-2; D perhaps matches TRBD1 (6 bases). V dropped 0 bases and J dropped 4 bases, with 11 bases sitting between them. The CDR3 totals 16 residues. Germline V gene lookup returns CDR1 KGHDR and CDR2 SFDVKD. CDR3 amino acids: CATSDLWQGTTGELFF. The CDR3 coding sequence is TGTGCCACCAGTGATTTGTGGCAGGGGACCACCGGGGAGCTGTTTTTT.

J is TRBJ2-1 and V is TRBV18; D gene ambiguous. In germline, CDR1 is KGHSH, CDR2 LQKENI. This CDR3 comprises 11 residues. Trimming removed 2 bases from V and 8 bases from J, with 4 bases in between. This CDR3 is CASSPGDEQFF. In DNA form, the CDR3 reads TGTGCCAGCTCACCAGGGGATGAGCAGTTCTTC.

This clonotype has more than one count but fewer than ten. V gene TRBV20-1 combines with J gene TRBJ2-1, with a possible D match to TRBD2 (5 bases). The germline V gene has CDR1 DFQATT and CDR2 SNEGSKA (reference sequence). This CDR3 has 16 amino acids. The germline V and J ends were trimmed by 5 bases and 1 base, with 18 bases remaining between them. The CDR3 is CSAGTTSYASYNEQFF. The CDR3 DNA sequence: TGCAGTGCTGGAACTACTAGTTATGCTTCCTACAATGAGCAGTTCTTC.

This clonotype was observed a handful of times. The chain carries TRBV20-1 and TRBJ1-6, with TRBD1 identical over 9 bases. The CDR3 sequence is 15 residues long. The germline V gene encodes CDR1 DFQATT and CDR2 SNEGSKA (reference sequence). V lost 0 bases, J lost 9 bases, and 6 bases stayed unmatched. The CDR3, as DNA: TGCAGTGCTAGAGATCGATGGGACAGGGTTTCACCCCTCCACTTT. Protein: CSARDRWDRVSPLHF.

This clonotype was counted ten times or more. The chain links TRBV12-3 or TRBV12-4 to TRBJ1-1; no definite D call. Trimming shortened V by 5 bases and J by 4 bases, and 17 bases separated the two germline ends. The CDR3 is 15 amino acids. The DNA of the CDR3 is TGTGCCAGCAGTCCCCGACTGACTCGGGGCACTGAAGCTTTCTTT. This sequence encodes CASSPRLTRGTEAFF.

This clonotype turned up a few times. The chain links TRBV20-1 to TRBJ2-1, with a possible D match to TRBD1 (5 bases). From germline, CDR1 is DFQATT and CDR2 SNEGSKA (reference sequence). The CDR3 is made up of 13 amino acids. V was clipped by 1 base and J by 6 bases, with 10 bases between them. For the CDR3, the DNA is TGCAGTGCTAGAGGGGAAAGGGGCAATGAGCAGTTCTTC. Its translation: CSARGERGNEQFF.

The rearrangement joins TRBV30 to TRBJ2-1, with 8 bases identical to TRBD2. The CDR3 runs 17 residues. The trim removed 0 bases at V and 3 bases at J, leaving 10 bases unmatched. The germline V gene has CDR1 GTSNPN and CDR2 SVGIG (reference sequence). DNA of the CDR3: TGTGCCTGGAGTGTACCCTACGGGAGGGCCCTCTACAATGAGCAGTTCTTC. It encodes CAWSVPYGRALYNEQFF.

The rearrangement uses TRBV30 and TRBJ2-7, with D possibly matching TRBD2 (6 bases). The CDR3 totals 11 residues. Germline V gene lookup returns CDR1 GTSNPN and CDR2 SVGIG (reference sequence). V lost 2 bases and J 6 bases, leaving 8 bases between the germline ends. The CDR3 DNA is TGTGCCTGGAGTATGGGAGGCGAGCAGTACTTC. Protein sequence: CAWSMGGEQYF.

To note about this clonotype: This may be a read error, as it is one base from a much larger clone. The chain combines TRBV29-1 with TRBJ2-1, with TRBD2 identical over 8 bases. Germline CDR1 is SQVTM and CDR2 is ANQGSEA. The CDR3 loop spans 13 amino acids. The CDR3 loop is CGGSGTSYNEQFF. The CDR3 DNA reads as TGCGGCGGTAGCGGGACATCCTACAATGAGCAGTTCTTC.

This sequence joins TRBV20-1 and TRBJ2-7; TRBD1 is a possible D gene (6 bases). Trimming removed 1 base at V and 2 bases at J, with 9 bases between. CDR3 length equals 13 residues. CDR1 DFQATT and CDR2 SNEGSKA come from the germline V gene (reference sequence). The CDR3 reads CSARGTAPYEQYF. The CDR3 DNA is TGCAGTGCTAGAGGGACAGCACCCTACGAGCAGTACTTC.

This clonotype was observed many times. The V call is TRBV3-1, the J call TRBJ1-1, with D unresolved. With 0 bases removed from V and 1 base from J, the gap between germline ends came to 24 bases. Per the germline V gene, CDR1 is LGHDT and CDR2 is YNNKEL (reference sequence). The CDR3 is made up of 20 amino acids. CDR3 loop: CASSQEILKWAGERNTEAFF. The DNA for the CDR3 is TGTGCCAGCAGCCAAGAAATCCTCAAATGGGCAGGAGAAAGGAACACTGAAGCTTTCTTT.

The table lists this clonotype with a few counts. The rearrangement joins TRBV7-3 to TRBJ2-1; maybe TRBD2 (5 bases). The germline CDR1 and CDR2 sequences are SGHTA and FQGTGA. V lost 5 bases and J 10 bases, leaving 15 bases between the germline ends. The CDR3 runs 13 residues. The CDR3 DNA reads as TGTGCCAGCAGCCGGAGCGGTTCTGGAGAGCAGTTCTTC. Protein: CASSRSGSGEQFF.

The chain combines TRBV12-3 or TRBV12-4 with TRBJ2-5; tentative D call: TRBD1 (5 bases). The ends were cut back, 5 bases at V and 3 bases at J, with 13 bases in the middle. This CDR3 comprises 14 residues. CDR3: CASSHTDRKETQYF. The CDR3 DNA is TGTGCCAGCAGTCACACCGACAGAAAAGAGACCCAGTACTTC.

The chain links TRBV7-2 to TRBJ2-1, with 8 bases aligning to TRBD1. V dropped 5 bases and J dropped 6; count of bases not matched to a gene: 9. The V gene's germline CDR1 is SGHTA and CDR2 FQGNSA. The length of the CDR3 is 15 residues. The CDR3, as DNA: TGTGCCAGCAGCCCGGGACAGGTGGGGGGCAATGAGCAGTTCTTC. This sequence encodes CASSPGQVGGNEQFF.

This clonotype was seen a handful of times. The rearrangement joins TRBV15 to TRBJ2-3, with D possibly TRBD2 on 6 matching bases. CDR3 size: 17 residues. Trimming took off 1 base at V and 5 bases at J, with 19 bases between the two ends. In germline, CDR1 is LNHNV, CDR2 YYDKDF (reference sequence). CDR3 sequence (DNA): TGTGCCACCAGCAGAGGAACTGACGGGAGAGGGATAGATACGCAGTATTTT. Its translation is CATSRGTDGRGIDTQYF.

This clonotype was seen a handful of times. The chain is built from TRBV7-8 and TRBJ2-7, with 11 bases aligning to TRBD1. This CDR3 has 17 residues. CDR1 and CDR2 from the germline V gene are SGHVS and FQNEAQ. With 5 bases clipped from V and 3 bases from J, the junction kept 12 bases outside the gene matches. The chain's CDR3 is CASSPRVPGQGGYEQYF. CDR3 bases: TGTGCCAGCAGCCCCAGAGTACCGGGACAGGGGGGCTACGAGCAGTACTTC.

This clonotype turned up a few times. The chain couples TRBV7-2 to TRBJ2-2; D assignment may be TRBD1 or TRBD2 (5 bases each). The CDR3 has 16 residues. Germline CDR1 is SGHTA and CDR2 is FQGNSA. The V gene lost 5 bases and the J gene lost 4 bases, with 17 bases spanning the gap. The CDR3 bases are TGTGCCAGCAGCCAAAATGGGGGTGCGGGCACCGGGGAGCTGTTTTTT. The encoded protein is CASSQNGGAGTGELFF.

This clonotype was recorded a few times. The chain carries TRBV6-1 and TRBJ2-1, with 8 bases that match TRBD1. J was trimmed by 7 bases and V by 6 bases; bases with no gene match: 11. Germline V CDR1 and CDR2: MNHNS, SASEGT. The CDR3 has 15 amino acids. In DNA form, the CDR3 reads TGTGCCAGCAGGAGCGACAGGGGCGCCCTTAATGAGCAGTTCTTC. This codes for CASRSDRGALNEQFF.

The rearrangement joins TRBV12-3 or TRBV12-4 to TRBJ2-3, with 8 bases lining up with TRBD1. CDR3 length: 14 residues. Trimming at V came to 5 bases and at J to 5 bases, leaving 6 bases not matched to a gene. CDR3 coding DNA: TGTGCCAGCAGTCAATTGGACAGGGAAGATACGCAGTATTTT. This gives the protein CASSQLDREDTQYF.

This clonotype was seen ten or more times. The V and J genes are TRBV12-3 or TRBV12-4 and TRBJ1-1, with D maybe TRBD1 (5 bases). The ends were cut back, 3 bases at V and 0 bases at J, with 8 bases in the middle. This CDR3 is built from 14 residues. The CDR3: CASSLAGMNTEAFF. CDR3 in DNA: TGTGCCAGCAGTTTGGCAGGGATGAACACTGAAGCTTTCTTT.

The V call is TRBV24-1, the J call TRBJ2-5; D gene ambiguous. Trimming stripped 5 bases from V and 2 bases from J, with 17 bases between. CDR1 is KGHDR and CDR2 is SFDVKD in the germline V gene. The CDR3 loop spans 16 amino acids. The CDR3: CATSANAPADQETQYF. CDR3 nucleotide sequence: TGTGCCACCAGTGCCAACGCCCCAGCCGATCAAGAGACCCAGTACTTC.

This clonotype occurred a few times. V usage is TRBV27 and J usage is TRBJ1-2, with 7 nucleotides matching TRBD1. Germline V gene data show CDR1 as MNHEY and CDR2 as SMNVEV (reference sequence). This CDR3 comprises 14 residues. The V and J ends lost 4 bases and 13 bases, in that order; junction bases with no gene match: 15. CDR3 residues: CASSSPRDSVSFTF. In nucleotides, the CDR3 is TGTGCCAGCAGTTCCCCCCGGGACAGCGTGAGTTTCACCTTC.

The J gene is TRBJ1-4, the V gene TRBV5-1; D is unresolved. This CDR3 is 15 amino acids long. Germline lookup yields CDR1 SGHRS and CDR2 YFSETQ. V was clipped by 2 bases and J by 8 bases, with 16 bases between them. The CDR3 DNA reads TGCGCCAGCAGCTTCTCAGGAGGTGTCGGGGAAAAACTGTTTTTT. It encodes CASSFSGGVGEKLFF.

DNA of the CDR3: TGCGCCAGCAGCTTAACGTGGACTAGCGGCACCGGGGAGCTGTTTTTT. Its translation: CASSLTWTSGTGELFF. The chain uses TRBV5-1 and TRBJ2-2, with 10 bases matching TRBD2. V shed 2 bases and J 4 bases; nucleotides not matched to a gene: 5. Per germline, CDR1 SGHRS and CDR2 YFSETQ. The CDR3 extends over 16 amino acids.

Details on this clonotype: Germline and junction disagree at one end, which may indicate a read error. This chain joins TRBV12-3 or TRBV12-4 and TRBJ2-1; possibly TRBD2 for D (7 bases). The CDR3 sequence is 12 residues long. CDR3 bases: TGTTCCAGCAGGGACGGGGGGCGGACGCAGTTCTTC. Translated: CSSRDGGRTQFF.

The chain links TRBV5-8 to TRBJ2-7; a weak D match, TRBD1 (6 bases). Germline V CDR1 and CDR2: SGHTS, YDEGEE. The CDR3 is 13 residues long. V lost 4 bases, J lost 5 bases, and 13 bases lay in between. Here the CDR3 reads CASSVRGAHEQYF. The CDR3 nucleotides read TGTGCCAGCAGCGTCAGGGGAGCGCACGAGCAGTACTTC. Variable domain in full (rest from reference TRBV5-8 and TRBJ2-7): EAGVTQSPTHLIKTRGQQATLRCSPISGHTSVYWYQQALGLGLQFLLWYDEGEERNRGNFPPRFSGRQFPNYSSELNVNALELEDSALYLCASSVRGAHEQYFGPGTRLTVT.

The table lists this clonotype with a few counts. This sequence joins TRBV20-1 and TRBJ2-3; D is perhaps TRBD1 (5 bases). The germline gives CDR1 DFQATT, CDR2 SNEGSKA (reference sequence). Between the trimmed V and J ends, which lost 5 bases and 0 bases, there was a span of 12 bases. The CDR3 has 14 amino acids. CDR3 residues: CSAQGPASTDTQYF. The CDR3, as DNA: TGCAGTGCTCAGGGCCCGGCTAGCACAGATACGCAGTATTTT.